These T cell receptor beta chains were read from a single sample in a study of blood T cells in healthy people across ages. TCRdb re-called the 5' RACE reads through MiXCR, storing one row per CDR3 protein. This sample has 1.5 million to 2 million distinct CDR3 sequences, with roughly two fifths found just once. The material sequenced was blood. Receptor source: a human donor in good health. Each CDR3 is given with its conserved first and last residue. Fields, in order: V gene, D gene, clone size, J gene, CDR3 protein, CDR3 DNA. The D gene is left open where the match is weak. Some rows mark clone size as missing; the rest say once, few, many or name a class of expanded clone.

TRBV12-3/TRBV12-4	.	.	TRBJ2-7	CASSLFGTEQYF	TGTGCCAGCAGTTTATTTGGGACCGAGCAGTACTTC
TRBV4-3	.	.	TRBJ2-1	CASSPYRDHNEQFF	TGCGCCAGCAGCCCCTACAGGGATCACAATGAGCAGTTCTTC
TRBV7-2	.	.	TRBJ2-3	CASSSRSKLALHGTDTQYF	TGTGCCAGCAGCTCAAGGTCTAAACTAGCCCTACATGGCACAGATACGCAGTATTTT
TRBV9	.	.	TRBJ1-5	CASSVGGEGFQPQHF	TGTGCCAGCAGCGTAGGGGGCGAGGGTTTTCAGCCCCAGCATTTT
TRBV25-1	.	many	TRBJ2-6	CASQMGGANVLTF	TGTGCCAGCCAAATGGGGGGGGCCAACGTCCTGACTTTC
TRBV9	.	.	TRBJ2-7	CVSSVEEGYEQYF	TGTGTCAGCAGCGTTGAAGAGGGCTACGAGCAGTACTTC
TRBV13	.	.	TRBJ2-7	CASSLGGVAVLEQYF	TGTGCCAGCAGCTTAGGGGGAGTAGCGGTTCTCGAGCAGTACTTC
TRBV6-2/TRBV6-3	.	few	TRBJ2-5	CASSQATETQYF	TGTGCCAGCAGCCAGGCAACGGAGACCCAGTACTTC
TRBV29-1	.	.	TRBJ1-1	CSVVSSEAFF	TGCAGCGTTGTTAGCTCCGAAGCTTTCTTT
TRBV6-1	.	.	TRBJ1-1	CASTLRGGNTEAFF	TGTGCCAGCACCCTAAGGGGAGGTAACACTGAAGCTTTCTTT
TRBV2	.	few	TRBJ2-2	CASRILGDTGELFF	TGTGCCAGCAGGATACTAGGGGACACCGGGGAGCTGTTTTTT
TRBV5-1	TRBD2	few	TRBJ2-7	CASSRGTSGVSYEQYF	TGCGCCAGCAGCCGTGGGACTAGCGGAGTCTCCTACGAGCAGTACTTC
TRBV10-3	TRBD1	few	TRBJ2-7	CAISPGQDGTNYFLEQYF	TGTGCCATCAGTCCGGGACAGGATGGGACCAACTACTTTCTCGAGCAGTACTTC
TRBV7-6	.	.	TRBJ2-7	CAGSSDRYEQYF	TGTGCCGGCAGCTCCGACAGATACGAGCAGTACTTC
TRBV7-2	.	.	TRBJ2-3	CASSLTGPRDTQYF	TGTGCCAGCAGCCTAACCGGGCCTCGAGATACGCAGTATTTT
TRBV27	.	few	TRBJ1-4	CASSPESQGKLFF	TGTGCCAGCAGTCCCGAATCACAGGGAAAACTGTTTTTT
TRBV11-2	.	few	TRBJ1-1	CASSLFRGKDTEAFF	TGTGCCAGCAGCTTATTTCGAGGGAAGGATACTGAAGCTTTCTTT
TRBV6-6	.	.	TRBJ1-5	CASSYSIGTGSNQPQHF	TGTGCCAGCAGTTACTCGATCGGGACCGGAAGCAATCAGCCCCAGCATTTT
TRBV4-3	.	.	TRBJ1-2	CASSRYSTGQGGYTF	TGCGCCAGCAGCCGCTACAGTACGGGGCAGGGTGGCTACACCTTC
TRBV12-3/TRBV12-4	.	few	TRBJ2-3	CASSLVASRYTDTQYF	TGTGCCAGCAGTTTAGTAGCTAGCCGATACACAGATACGCAGTATTTT
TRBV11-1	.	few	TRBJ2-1	CASSFQNSFYNEQFF	TGTGCCAGCAGCTTTCAAAATTCGTTCTACAATGAGCAGTTCTTC
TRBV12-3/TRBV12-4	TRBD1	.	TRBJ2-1	CASSPSDRVWPFF	TGCGCCAGCAGTCCCTCGGACAGGGTTTGGCCGTTCTTC
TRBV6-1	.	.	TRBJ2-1	CASIHGDITNNEQFF	TGTGCCAGCATTCATGGGGATATTACAAACAATGAGCAGTTCTTC
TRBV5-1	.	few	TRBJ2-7	CASSSQGSSEQYF	TGCGCCAGCAGCTCGCAGGGTTCTAGCGAGCAGTACTTC